This TCR beta chain was sequenced for a study of shared clonotypes between healthy human individuals. Study overall: Three plates each covered CD4 naive and memory; CD8 naive two, CD8 memory one. Study-wide findings and caveats: Blood alone was sampled, and tissue repertoires likely differ.

The germline gives CDR1 SGHVS, CDR2 FNYEAQ. Trimming removed 5 bases from V and 6 bases from J; junction bases left unmatched: 21. The CDR3 extends over 18 amino acids. An assay was performed, and its level was deep. Profiling relied on immunoSEQ multiplex PCR, and the TCRdb table lists in-frame clones only, not all of them. The data show approximately 2,000,000 clones, with about 94% seen just once and more than 1.5% held by the top ten. Regarding this clone: What it binds is not known.

Naive CD8 cells were CD45RO-negative, positively selected for CCR7, excluding terminally differentiated effector memory CD45RA+ cells. This sequence joins TRBV7-6 and TRBJ2-5, with TRBD2 matching over 7 bases. This clonotype was obtained from a man younger than 35 in good health. Some clones in this sample may be carry-over from other donors' samples. The sequencing sample was made of naive CD8+ T cells from PBMCs. In DNA, the CDR3 is TGTGCCAGCAGCCACAGCAGGGCGGGAGATGGGGTGATAAAGACCCAGTACTTC. This gives the protein CASSHSRAGDGVIKTQYF.